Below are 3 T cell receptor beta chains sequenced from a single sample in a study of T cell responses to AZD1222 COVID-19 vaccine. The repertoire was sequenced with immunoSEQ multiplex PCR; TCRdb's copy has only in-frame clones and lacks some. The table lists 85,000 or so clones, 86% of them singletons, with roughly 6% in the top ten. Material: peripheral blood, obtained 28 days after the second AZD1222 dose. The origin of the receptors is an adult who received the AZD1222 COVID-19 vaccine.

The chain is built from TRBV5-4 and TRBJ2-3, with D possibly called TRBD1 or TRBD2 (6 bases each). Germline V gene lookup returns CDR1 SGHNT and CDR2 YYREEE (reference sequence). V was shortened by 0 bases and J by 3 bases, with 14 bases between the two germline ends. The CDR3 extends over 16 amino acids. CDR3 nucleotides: TGTGCCAGCAGCTTGGGGGGGGCGAGGGGGACAGATACGCAGTATTTT. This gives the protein CASSLGGARGTDTQYF.

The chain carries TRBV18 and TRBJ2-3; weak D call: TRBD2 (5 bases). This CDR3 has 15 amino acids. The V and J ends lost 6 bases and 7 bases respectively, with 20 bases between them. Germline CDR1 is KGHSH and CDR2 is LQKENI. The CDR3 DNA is TGTGCCAGCTCCCGTAGTGGGCAGGAGGTGAATACGCAGTATTTT. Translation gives CASSRSGQEVNTQYF.

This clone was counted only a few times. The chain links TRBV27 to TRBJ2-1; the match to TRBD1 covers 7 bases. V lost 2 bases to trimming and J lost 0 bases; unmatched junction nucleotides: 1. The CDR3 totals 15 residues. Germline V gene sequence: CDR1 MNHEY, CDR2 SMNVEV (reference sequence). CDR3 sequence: CASSLEGASYNEQFF. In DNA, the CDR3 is TGTGCCAGCAGTTTAGAGGGGGCCTCCTACAATGAGCAGTTCTTC.